Listed below are T cell receptor beta chains from one sample, sequenced in a study of monozygotic twins with inflammatory bowel disease. TCRdb re-called the 5' RACE reads and gives one entry per CDR3 protein, without DNA. Recorded here are 150,000 to 200,000 distinct CDR3 sequences; the top ten clones represent roughly 7%. The sample consisted of blood. The receptors derive from a human donor with ulcerative colitis or Crohn's disease, or a healthy co-twin of an affected twin (not recorded which). Both conserved end residues are part of each CDR3. Only some rows state a clone size, as once, few, many or a class for expanded clones.

clone_size j_call v_call cdr3_aa
. TRBJ1-2 TRBV20-1 CSARDLGRSYGYTF
. TRBJ2-5 TRBV20-1 CSALSKREETQYF
. TRBJ2-2 TRBV12-3/TRBV12-4 CASSLLAANTGELFF
. TRBJ1-1 TRBV10-3 CAMADKGSTEAFF
. TRBJ2-3 TRBV6-5 CATKQRNTDTQYF
. TRBJ1-1 TRBV7-9 CASSLRGSMNTEAFF
. TRBJ1-2 TRBV7-9 CASSLGGQLGYGYTF
. TRBJ2-3 TRBV4-3 CASSQDPTSGSTDTQYF
. TRBJ1-3 TRBV7-6 CASSSFSGKHSGNTIYF
. TRBJ2-5 TRBV20-1 CSARDPPTPQGGQYF
. TRBJ1-1 TRBV27 CASSSRRSTEAFF
. TRBJ2-3 TRBV28 CASSFPPQRGDTDTQYF
. TRBJ2-5 TRBV5-1 CASSFRDSGVQETQYF
medium-sized TRBJ1-1 TRBV4-1 CASSQWQYVAEAFF
. TRBJ2-1 TRBV14 CASSPRGRTSYNEQFF
. TRBJ2-6 TRBV19 CASSTGNAGANVLTF
. TRBJ1-1 TRBV6-6 CASSYGDTEAFF
. TRBJ2-7 TRBV5-1 CASSHGDRGYEQYF
. TRBJ2-2 TRBV28 CASEASLTGELFF
. TRBJ1-5 TRBV6-1 CASSPLGHKSHQPQHF
. TRBJ1-2 TRBV5-1 CASSPDSINDYGYTF
. TRBJ1-2 TRBV7-2 CASSPDTNYGYTF
. TRBJ2-1 TRBV19 CASSIGREKVEQFF
. TRBJ2-4 TRBV9 CASSAQGGENIQYF
. TRBJ2-1 TRBV6-2/TRBV6-3 CASSYDPLAVSSYNEQFF
. TRBJ2-7 TRBV2 CASSEVVTPQQYEQYF
. TRBJ2-3 TRBV6-2/TRBV6-3 CASSYEYSTFTDTQYF
. TRBJ2-1 TRBV11-3 CASSLDLGGGRNNEQFF
. TRBJ2-2 TRBV7-9 CASSLLAAGELFF
. TRBJ1-2 TRBV28 CASGRGSYGYTF
. TRBJ2-1 TRBV10-3 CAIKTGRENEQFF
. TRBJ2-1 TRBV7-2 CASNLGVGAREQFF
. TRBJ2-7 TRBV20-1 CSARDRGGSTPYEQYF
. TRBJ1-1 TRBV19 CASSTDRSNTEAFF
. TRBJ2-1 TRBV11-2 CASSLRDRSGEQFF
. TRBJ2-3 TRBV5-4 CASSLSSDTQYF
. TRBJ2-2 TRBV5-1 CASSLPASTGELFF
. TRBJ2-1 TRBV5-1 CASSPRQGSSYNEQFF
. TRBJ2-1 TRBV28 CASSLWYGVGLAAPSSYNEQFF
. TRBJ2-2 TRBV28 CASTRTGANTGELFF
. TRBJ1-2 TRBV19 CASSILYGYTF
. TRBJ1-4 TRBV28 CASSVTGTGAEKLFF
. TRBJ2-1 TRBV28 CASSLPLTSYNEQFF
. TRBJ2-5 TRBV14 CASSDQRGYQETQYF
. TRBJ1-2 TRBV6-5 CASSYSDRGGNGYTF
. TRBJ2-5 TRBV4-2 CASSQDPAGGPISPETQYF
. TRBJ1-2 TRBV7-2 CASSKAGPGPYGYTF
. TRBJ1-2 TRBV5-4 CASSLDNRDREGGYTF
. TRBJ1-5 TRBV20-1 CSARGEGAWQPQHF
. TRBJ2-7 TRBV20-1 CSALTPGSYEQYF
. TRBJ1-1 TRBV5-1 CASSLVSFMNTEAFF
. TRBJ2-1 TRBV5-6 CASSSGLGYNEQFF
. TRBJ1-1 TRBV6-1 CASSAGRPARTEAFF
. TRBJ2-7 TRBV7-9 CASSSSPGTSGHEQYF
. TRBJ1-1 TRBV19 CASSFPVGQRGNTEAFF
. TRBJ2-7 TRBV7-2 CASSLFGVPYEQYF
. TRBJ1-6 TRBV4-3 CASSQERGLNSPLHF
. TRBJ1-1 TRBV10-3 CAIRDRDRGTEAFF
. TRBJ2-1 TRBV5-1 CASSLVRTGGNEQFF